Listed below are T cell receptor beta chains from one sample, sequenced in a study of cytomegalovirus exposure and HLA in healthy donors. Sequencing used immunoSEQ multiplex PCR; TCRdb keeps in-frame clones, though not all of them. The sample includes 150,000 to 200,000 clones, 70% to 85% of them seen just once. The sample consisted of PBMCs. The receptor source for this set is a woman aged 30 to 39 in good health and CMV-seropositive. CDR3s include the opening cysteine and the closing phenylalanine or tryptophan. Fields, in order: V gene, J gene, D gene, clone size, CDR3 length, CDR3 DNA, CDR3 protein. D genes are given only for firm matches. The size field is filled for only some rows; it gives once, few, many or a size class.

v_gene: TRBV7-2; j_gene: TRBJ2-1; d_gene: NA; abundance: NA; len: 14; CDR3nt: TGTGCCAGCAGCTTTGCCAGGGGAAGGAATGAGCAGTTCTTC; CDR3aa: CASSFARGRNEQFF
v_gene: TRBV5-1; j_gene: TRBJ2-5; d_gene: NA; abundance: NA; len: 14; CDR3nt: TGCGCCAGCAGCTTTCTAGGGACTCAAGAGACCCAGTACTTC; CDR3aa: CASSFLGTQETQYF
v_gene: TRBV5-4; j_gene: TRBJ1-3; d_gene: TRBD1; abundance: once; len: 16; CDR3nt: TGTGCCAGCAGCTTTCCGGGACAGGGGGCTGGAAACACCATATATTTT; CDR3aa: CASSFPGQGAGNTIYF
v_gene: TRBV5-4; j_gene: TRBJ2-2; d_gene: TRBD1; abundance: NA; len: 19; CDR3nt: TGTGCCAGCAGCTTCTCCTCCGGGACAGGGGGCCATTCGGTCCGGGAGCTGTTTTTT; CDR3aa: CASSFSSGTGGHSVRELFF
v_gene: TRBV19; j_gene: TRBJ2-4; d_gene: NA; abundance: NA; len: 13; CDR3nt: TGTGCCAGTAGCCGGGACTTCAAAAACATTCAGTACTTC; CDR3aa: CASSRDFKNIQYF
v_gene: TRBV5-1; j_gene: TRBJ1-5; d_gene: NA; abundance: few; len: 14; CDR3nt: TGCGCCAGCAGCTTGGGGGGGGGTTATCAGCCCCAGCATTTT; CDR3aa: CASSLGGGYQPQHF
v_gene: TRBV27; j_gene: TRBJ2-1; d_gene: NA; abundance: NA; len: 14; CDR3nt: TGTGCCAGCAGTTTATTTGACAACTACAATGAGCAGTTCTTC; CDR3aa: CASSLFDNYNEQFF
v_gene: TRBV4-1; j_gene: TRBJ2-3; d_gene: NA; abundance: NA; len: 15; CDR3nt: TGCGCCAGCAGCCTCCCTAGACAGTTCACAGATACGCAGTATTTT; CDR3aa: CASSLPRQFTDTQYF
v_gene: TRBV19; j_gene: TRBJ2-2; d_gene: NA; abundance: NA; len: 12; CDR3nt: TGTGCCACCTCCGTCAGGACCGGGGAGCTGTTTTTT; CDR3aa: CATSVRTGELFF
v_gene: TRBV5-4; j_gene: TRBJ2-7; d_gene: TRBD2; abundance: NA; len: 16; CDR3nt: TGTGCCAGCAGCGAAAGGTCTAGCGGGCCCTCCTACGAGCAGTACTTC; CDR3aa: CASSERSSGPSYEQYF
v_gene: TRBV5-6; j_gene: TRBJ1-2; d_gene: NA; abundance: few; len: 11; CDR3nt: TGTGCCAGCAGCTTGCAGGGGGGCTACACCTTC; CDR3aa: CASSLQGGYTF
v_gene: TRBV21-1; j_gene: TRBJ2-7; d_gene: NA; abundance: NA; len: 14; CDR3nt: TGTGCCAGCAGCAGAGGACAGGAGTCCTACGAGCAGTACTTC; CDR3aa: CASSRGQESYEQYF
v_gene: TRBV30; j_gene: TRBJ1-4; d_gene: NA; abundance: NA; len: 12; CDR3nt: TGTGCCTGGGGACAGTCAACTGAAAAACTGTTTTTT; CDR3aa: CAWGQSTEKLFF
v_gene: TRBV5-1; j_gene: TRBJ1-5; d_gene: NA; abundance: NA; len: 14; CDR3nt: TGCGCCAGCAGCTTGGCCTTCGGGTCTCAGCCCCAGCATTTT; CDR3aa: CASSLAFGSQPQHF
v_gene: TRBV2; j_gene: TRBJ1-1; d_gene: TRBD1; abundance: few; len: 13; CDR3nt: TGTGCCAGCAGGGTCAGGGGGCCCACTGAAGCTTTCTTT; CDR3aa: CASRVRGPTEAFF
v_gene: TRBV15; j_gene: TRBJ2-1; d_gene: NA; abundance: NA; len: 16; CDR3nt: TGTGCCACCAGCAGATCGACGACAGTATCCTACAATGAGCAGTTCTTC; CDR3aa: CATSRSTTVSYNEQFF
v_gene: TRBV27; j_gene: TRBJ2-1; d_gene: TRBD2; abundance: NA; len: 15; CDR3nt: TGTGCCAGCAGTTTCGGACTAGCGGGATCCTATGAGCAGTTCTTC; CDR3aa: CASSFGLAGSYEQFF
v_gene: TRBV9; j_gene: TRBJ2-2; d_gene: TRBD1; abundance: NA; len: 15; CDR3nt: TGTGCCAGCAGCGCCAGGGGGCGCACCACCGGGGAGCTGTTTTTT; CDR3aa: CASSARGRTTGELFF
v_gene: TRBV7-2; j_gene: TRBJ1-2; d_gene: NA; abundance: NA; len: 14; CDR3nt: TGTGCCAGCAGTTCGAGGGAATGGGTCTATGGCTACACCTTC; CDR3aa: CASSSREWVYGYTF
v_gene: TRBV9; j_gene: TRBJ2-3; d_gene: TRBD1; abundance: NA; len: 17; CDR3nt: TGTGCCAGCAGCGTCACCCCCCAGGGCAGGGGGTTAGATACGCAGTATTTT; CDR3aa: CASSVTPQGRGLDTQYF
v_gene: TRBV7-6; j_gene: TRBJ1-1; d_gene: TRBD1; abundance: few; len: 16; CDR3nt: TGTGCCAGCAGCCCAGACAGGGGAGGCATGAACACTGAAGCTTTCTTT; CDR3aa: CASSPDRGGMNTEAFF
v_gene: TRBV18; j_gene: TRBJ1-5; d_gene: TRBD1; abundance: NA; len: 13; CDR3nt: TGTGCCAGCTCACCGCCGCAGGGGGAGCCCCAGCATTTT; CDR3aa: CASSPPQGEPQHF
v_gene: TRBV25-1; j_gene: TRBJ2-4; d_gene: NA; abundance: NA; len: 12; CDR3nt: TGTGCCAGCAGTGATTACCGGGGCATTCAGTACTTC; CDR3aa: CASSDYRGIQYF
v_gene: TRBV27; j_gene: TRBJ2-7; d_gene: NA; abundance: NA; len: 15; CDR3nt: TGTGCCAAAAAGGGAACTGGGACATTCTCCTACGAGCAGTACTTC; CDR3aa: CAKKGTGTFSYEQYF
v_gene: TRBV7-9; j_gene: TRBJ2-3; d_gene: NA; abundance: NA; len: 13; CDR3nt: TGTGCCAGCAGCTTAGGGCCACGAGATACGCAGTATTTT; CDR3aa: CASSLGPRDTQYF
v_gene: TRBV4-2; j_gene: TRBJ1-2; d_gene: NA; abundance: NA; len: 16; CDR3nt: TGTGCCAGCAGCCAAGCGGACAGATACCTACACTATGGCTACACCTTC; CDR3aa: CASSQADRYLHYGYTF
v_gene: TRBV6-5; j_gene: TRBJ2-5; d_gene: NA; abundance: NA; len: 14; CDR3nt: TGTGCCAGCAGTTACTTGGACAACCAAGAGACCCAGTACTTC; CDR3aa: CASSYLDNQETQYF
v_gene: TRBV7-2; j_gene: TRBJ1-1; d_gene: NA; abundance: NA; len: 15; CDR3nt: TGTGCCAGCAGCTTAGGAGGGGCGGGGGTGGCTGAAGCTTTCTTT; CDR3aa: CASSLGGAGVAEAFF